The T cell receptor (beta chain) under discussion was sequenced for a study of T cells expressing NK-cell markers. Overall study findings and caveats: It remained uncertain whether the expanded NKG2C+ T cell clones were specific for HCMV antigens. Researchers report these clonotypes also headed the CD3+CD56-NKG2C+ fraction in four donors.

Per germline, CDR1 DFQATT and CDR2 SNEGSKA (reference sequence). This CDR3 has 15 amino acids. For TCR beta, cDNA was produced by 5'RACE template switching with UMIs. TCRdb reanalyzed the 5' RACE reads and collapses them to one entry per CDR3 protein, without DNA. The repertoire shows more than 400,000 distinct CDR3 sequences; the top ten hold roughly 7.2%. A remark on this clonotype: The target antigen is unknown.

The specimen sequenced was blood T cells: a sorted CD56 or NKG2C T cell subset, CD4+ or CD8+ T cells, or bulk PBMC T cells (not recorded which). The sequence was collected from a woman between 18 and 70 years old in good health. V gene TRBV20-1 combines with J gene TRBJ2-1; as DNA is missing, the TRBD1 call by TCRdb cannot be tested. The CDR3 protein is CSARARGGPYNEQFF.